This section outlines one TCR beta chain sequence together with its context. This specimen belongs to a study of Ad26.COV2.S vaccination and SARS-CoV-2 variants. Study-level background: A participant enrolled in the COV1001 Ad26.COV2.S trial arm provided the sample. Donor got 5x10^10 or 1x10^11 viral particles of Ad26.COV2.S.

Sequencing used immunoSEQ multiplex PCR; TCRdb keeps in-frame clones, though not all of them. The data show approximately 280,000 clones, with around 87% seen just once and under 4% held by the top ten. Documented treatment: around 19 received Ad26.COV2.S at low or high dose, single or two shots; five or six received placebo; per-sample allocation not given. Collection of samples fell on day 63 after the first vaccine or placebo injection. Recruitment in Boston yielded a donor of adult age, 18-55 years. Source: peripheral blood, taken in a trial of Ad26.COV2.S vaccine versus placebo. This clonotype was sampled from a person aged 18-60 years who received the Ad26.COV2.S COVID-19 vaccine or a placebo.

CDR3 bases: TGTGCCAGCAGCCTCCGGTTGGAGCAGTACTTC. Its protein product is CASSLRLEQYF. The chain links TRBV7-9 to TRBJ2-7; D unclear. Looked up from germline, CDR1 is SEHNR and CDR2 is FQNEAQ (reference sequence). The CDR3 has 11 residues. V lost 5 bases, J lost 7 bases, and 9 bases lay in between.